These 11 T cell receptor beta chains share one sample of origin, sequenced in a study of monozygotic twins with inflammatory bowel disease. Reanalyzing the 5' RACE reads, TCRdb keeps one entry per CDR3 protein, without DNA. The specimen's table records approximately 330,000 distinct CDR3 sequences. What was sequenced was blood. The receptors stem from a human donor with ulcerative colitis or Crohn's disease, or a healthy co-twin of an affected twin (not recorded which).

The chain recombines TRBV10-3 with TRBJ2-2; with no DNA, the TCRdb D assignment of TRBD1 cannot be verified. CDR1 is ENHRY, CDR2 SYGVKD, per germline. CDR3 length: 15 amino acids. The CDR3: CAISESQQGKGELFF.

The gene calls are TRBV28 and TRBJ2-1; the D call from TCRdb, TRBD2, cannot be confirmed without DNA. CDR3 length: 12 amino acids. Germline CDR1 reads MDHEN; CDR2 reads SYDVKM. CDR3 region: CASGRAENEQFF.

CDR3 residues: CASSHDLLEQYF. V gene TRBV28 combines with J gene TRBJ2-7; TCRdb's D gene call, TRBD1, goes unchecked for lack of DNA. Germline CDR1 reads MDHEN; CDR2 reads SYDVKM. The CDR3 runs 12 residues.

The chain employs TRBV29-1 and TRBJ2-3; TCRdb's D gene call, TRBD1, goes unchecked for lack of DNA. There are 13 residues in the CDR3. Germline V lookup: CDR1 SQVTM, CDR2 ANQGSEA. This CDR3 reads CSAGTSLTDTQYF.

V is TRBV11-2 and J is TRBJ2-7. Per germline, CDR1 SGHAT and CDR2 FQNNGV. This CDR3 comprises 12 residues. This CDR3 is CASSLRGEEQYF.

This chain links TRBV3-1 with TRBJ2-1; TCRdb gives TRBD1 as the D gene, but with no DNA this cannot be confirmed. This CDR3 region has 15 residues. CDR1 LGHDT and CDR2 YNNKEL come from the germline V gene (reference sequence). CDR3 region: CASSQDSGTGNEQFF.

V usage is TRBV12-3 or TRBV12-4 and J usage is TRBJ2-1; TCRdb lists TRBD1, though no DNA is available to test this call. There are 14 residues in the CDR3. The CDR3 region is CASSPTGPPGGQFF.

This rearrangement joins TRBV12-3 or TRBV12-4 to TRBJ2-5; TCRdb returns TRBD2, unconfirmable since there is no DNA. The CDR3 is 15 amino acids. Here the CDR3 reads CASSLGLAGEETQYF.

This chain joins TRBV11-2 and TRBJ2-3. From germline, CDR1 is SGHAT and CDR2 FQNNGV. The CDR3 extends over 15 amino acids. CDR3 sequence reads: CASSFTSVGTDTQYF.

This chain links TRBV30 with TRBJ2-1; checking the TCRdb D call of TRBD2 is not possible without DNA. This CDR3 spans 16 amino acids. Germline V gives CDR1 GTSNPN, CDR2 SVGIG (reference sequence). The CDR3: CAWSVRVAGSYNEQFF.

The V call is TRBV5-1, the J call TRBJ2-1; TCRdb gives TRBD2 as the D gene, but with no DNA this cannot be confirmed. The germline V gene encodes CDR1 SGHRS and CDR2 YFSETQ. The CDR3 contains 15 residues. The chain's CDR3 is CASSVGWTSGAQEFF.